Listed below are T cell receptor beta chains from one sample, sequenced in a study of blood T cell repertoires in COVID-19. Repertoires were generated with immunoSEQ multiplex PCR, while TCRdb's copy carries only in-frame clones and drops some. The data show 80,000 to 100,000 clones, roughly 86% seen once. The sequencing sample was made of peripheral blood. These receptor sequences come from a middle-aged man with acute or convalescent COVID-19. Both conserved end residues are part of each CDR3. D genes are given only for firm matches. The listing skips clone size in some rows; elsewhere it reads once, few, many or a size class.

clone_size	v_call	d_call	j_call	cdr3_nt	cdr3_aa
.	TRBV21-1	.	TRBJ1-3	TGTGCCAGCAGCAACCCAGGGGCTGGAAACACCATATATTTT	CASSNPGAGNTIYF
.	TRBV7-6	.	TRBJ2-2	TGTGCCAGCAGCTTAGCTATAGCGGACACCGGGGAGCTGTTTTTT	CASSLAIADTGELFF
.	TRBV6-5	.	TRBJ2-5	TGTGCCAGCAGTTACGGGGATCGGGGAGAGACCCAGTACTTC	CASSYGDRGETQYF
.	TRBV5-6	TRBD1	TRBJ1-2	TGTGCCAGCAGCCGACTGTCTGACAGGGCGGGTTATGGCTACACCTTC	CASSRLSDRAGYGYTF
.	TRBV18	.	TRBJ1-1	TGTGCCAGCTCACCACCGAGGGGACACAACACTGAAGCTTTCTTT	CASSPPRGHNTEAFF
.	TRBV6-5	TRBD1	TRBJ2-1	TGTGCCAGCAGTTCCGACAGGGGGCTGAATGAGCAGTTCTTC	CASSSDRGLNEQFF
few	TRBV30	.	TRBJ1-1	TGTGCCTGGCTGATGGGGGGTGAGGGCACTGAAGCTTTCTTT	CAWLMGGEGTEAFF
.	TRBV14	TRBD2	TRBJ2-1	TGTGCCAGCAGCCAAGCTTTGGGTTTGGGCGGGAGGTACAATGAGCAGTTCTTC	CASSQALGLGGRYNEQFF
once	TRBV6-5	TRBD1	TRBJ2-7	TGTGCCAGCAGTTCACCTTTCAGGGGGCCCTCCGAGCAGTACTTC	CASSSPFRGPSEQYF
.	TRBV7-9	.	TRBJ1-2	TGTGCCAGCAGCTTACCCGGGGAGGTTGGCTACACCTTC	CASSLPGEVGYTF
.	TRBV4-1	.	TRBJ1-2	TGCGCCAGCAGCCAAACCCCCCTCCTCAGGGGTGGTTATGGCTACACCTTC	CASSQTPLLRGGYGYTF
.	TRBV19	.	TRBJ2-1	TGTGCCAGTAGTGCCTTGACAGACAATGAGCAGTTCTTC	CASSALTDNEQFF
.	TRBV7-7	.	TRBJ2-5	TGTGCCAGCAGCCGAGACAGACAAGAGACCCAGTACTTC	CASSRDRQETQYF
once	TRBV2	TRBD1	TRBJ1-3	TGTGCCAGCAGGGACAGGGGGCCAAGGGGAAACACCATATATTTT	CASRDRGPRGNTIYF
.	TRBV23-1	TRBD1	TRBJ1-2	TGCGCCAGCAGTCGGGACAGGGTATGGGAGAATGGCTACACCTTC	CASSRDRVWENGYTF
.	TRBV11-2	.	TRBJ2-1	TGTGCCAGCAGCTTAGGTACGATTGGGTCGGCTAGCGTAACCCATGAGCAGTTCTTC	CASSLGTIGSASVTHEQFF
.	TRBV6-5	TRBD1	TRBJ1-2	TGTGCCAGCAGTTACCTCGGGACAGGGGGCACCTATGGCTACACCTTC	CASSYLGTGGTYGYTF
.	TRBV29-1	TRBD1	TRBJ2-4	TGCAGCGTTGGTGGGGGACAGGGGCGAAACATTCAGTACTTC	CSVGGGQGRNIQYF
once	TRBV7-2	TRBD1	TRBJ1-1	TGTGCCAGCAGCTCTGGACAGGCGAACACTGAAGCTTTCTTT	CASSSGQANTEAFF
.	TRBV5-4	TRBD1	TRBJ2-3	TGTGCCAGCAGCCTATACAGGGGAACCACAGATACGCAGTATTTT	CASSLYRGTTDTQYF
.	TRBV29-1	TRBD2	TRBJ2-1	TGCAGCGTTGAAGGGGGGGGTCCTGAGCAGTTCTTC	CSVEGGGPEQFF
once	TRBV3-1/TRBV3-2	.	TRBJ1-2	TGTGCCAGCAGCCAAGGATACCAGGGGTTCTCTGGCTACACCTTC	CASSQGYQGFSGYTF
.	TRBV9	TRBD1	TRBJ2-4	TGTGCCAGCAGCCCGCGGACAGGCCTAGCCAAAAACATTCAGTACTTC	CASSPRTGLAKNIQYF
.	TRBV19	.	TRBJ1-3	TGTGCCAGTAGCACTGCTGGAAACACCATATATTTT	CASSTAGNTIYF
.	TRBV5-6	.	TRBJ1-2	TGTGCCAGCAGCTTGGAGGGCTCCGGGAGGGGCTACACCTTC	CASSLEGSGRGYTF
.	TRBV9	.	TRBJ1-4	TGTGCCAGCAGCGTAAGCACAAGGCCAGGAGAAAAACTGTTTTTT	CASSVSTRPGEKLFF
.	TRBV20-1	TRBD1	TRBJ1-2	TGCAGTGCCAGTCGACAGGGGGCTGGAGGCTACACCTTC	CSASRQGAGGYTF
.	TRBV13	.	TRBJ2-7	TGTGCCAGCGGTCGGACGGGAGCAAGCGAGCAGTACTTC	CASGRTGASEQYF
.	TRBV6-1	TRBD2	TRBJ2-4	TGTGCCAGCAGTGAAGACGGGAGGATTATAGCCAAAAACATTCAGTACTTC	CASSEDGRIIAKNIQYF
.	TRBV6-1	.	TRBJ2-5	TGTGCCAGCAGTGAATGGGGGGGGCAGCAAGAGACCCAGTACTTC	CASSEWGGQQETQYF
.	TRBV5-1	TRBD1	TRBJ1-2	TGCGCCAGCAGCTTGGAAGGCCAGGGGGCGCGGGGCTACACCTTC	CASSLEGQGARGYTF
once	TRBV27	TRBD2	TRBJ2-3	TGTGCCAGCAGTCGACTAGCGGGCGGCACAGATACGCAGTATTTT	CASSRLAGGTDTQYF
few	TRBV4-1	.	TRBJ2-1	TGCGCCAGCAGCCAAGATGAGGCGGGCAATGAGCAGTTCTTC	CASSQDEAGNEQFF
.	TRBV6-1	.	TRBJ1-1	TGTGCCAGCAGTGACAGGGGCCTGCCGAACACTGAAGCTTTCTTT	CASSDRGLPNTEAFF
.	TRBV19	TRBD2	TRBJ2-3	TGTGCCAGTAGTATTTCTAGGACTAGCGGCACAGATACGCAGTATTTT	CASSISRTSGTDTQYF
.	TRBV7-9	.	TRBJ1-2	TGTGCCAGCAGCTCATGGACAGCCCTTAACTATGGCTACACCTTC	CASSSWTALNYGYTF
.	TRBV27	.	TRBJ2-7	TGTGCCAGCAGTTATGGGGGGGCTAGCGTTTCCTACGAGCAGTACTTC	CASSYGGASVSYEQYF
.	TRBV6-1	.	TRBJ1-5	TGTGCCAGCAGTGAACGCCAGGGACTTTCCAATCAGCCCCAGCATTTT	CASSERQGLSNQPQHF
once	TRBV9	TRBD1	TRBJ2-1	TGTGCCAGCAGCCTCACAGGGGAGACCTACAATGAGCAGTTCTTC	CASSLTGETYNEQFF
.	TRBV5-4	TRBD2	TRBJ2-7	TGTGCCAGCAGCGTCCGGACTAGCCCGGGCGAGCAGTACTTC	CASSVRTSPGEQYF
.	TRBV12-3/TRBV12-4	TRBD1	TRBJ1-2	TGTGCCAGCAGTTCAGGGACAGCCTATGGCTACACCTTC	CASSSGTAYGYTF
.	TRBV4-1	TRBD2	TRBJ2-7	TGCGCCAGCAGCCAAGAGCCCTGGGTTAGCGGGAGTTCCTACGAGCAGTACTTC	CASSQEPWVSGSSYEQYF
.	TRBV5-8	.	TRBJ2-3	TGTGCCAGCAGCTTGGCTGGAGGGGCAGATACGCAGTATTTT	CASSLAGGADTQYF
.	TRBV19	.	TRBJ2-2	TGTGCCACCTCCGGGACACAAACCGGGGAGCTGTTTTTT	CATSGTQTGELFF
.	TRBV30	TRBD1	TRBJ1-6	TGTGCCTGGAGTCCAACAGGGGCCTATAATTCACCCCTCCACTTT	CAWSPTGAYNSPLHF
.	TRBV6-5	.	TRBJ2-7	TGTGCCAGTTCTCAGATATCCTACGAGCAGTACTTC	CASSQISYEQYF
.	TRBV5-4	.	TRBJ2-7	TGTGCCAGCAGCCCGGGACACGGGCTTTTGTTCATGGACTTC	CASSPGHGLLFMDF
.	TRBV7-8	.	TRBJ1-1	TGTGCCAGCAGCTACGAGACAGCCCCTGGCGCTTTCTTT	CASSYETAPGAFF